This TCR beta chain stems from a study of human T cells and chemical hapten exposure. Per the authors' pipeline: The number of TCRs in each sample had a median of approximately 96,000 and spanned roughly 20,000 to 750,000. TCRdb reprocessed the RACE reads via MiXCR and lists one record per CDR3 protein. The V and J calls and clone size come from TCRdb's table, not from the authors' own analysis. Altogether some 300,000 distinct CDR3 sequences are present, 5.5% being singletons, with the ten largest covering more than 8%. The time point was: pre-sensitization, week 0. As for treatment: therapeutic diphenylcyclopropenone sensitization with weekly scalp DPC. This clonotype was obtained from a woman aged 18 to 35 with alopecia areata. Some clones in this sample may be carry-over from other donors' samples. Sequencing was performed on whole blood, taken in connection with sensitization to the hapten diphenylcyclopropenone (DPC).

The CDR3 reads CASSLVVGRAPQYF. Here the CDR3 DNA reads TGTGCCAGCAGTCTGGTAGTAGGCCGGGCCCCTCAGTACTTC. J is TRBJ2-4 and V is TRBV12-3 or TRBV12-4; D remains ambiguous. This CDR3 is built from 14 residues. V lost 5 bases to trimming and J lost 12 bases, with 20 bases between them.